This T cell receptor (beta chain) was sequenced during a study of CD8 T cells in ankylosing spondylitis. Findings and caveats of the study: Disease-linked clones reportedly showed significant enrichment in matched ankylosing spondylitis synovial fluid. Within ankylosing spondylitis blood, a TCR beta motif made up of eight highly homologous variants appeared to be characteristic.

Regarding this clonotype: Its antigen remains unknown.

After removal of 0 bases from V and 1 base from J, the junction contained 2 bases not matched to a gene. The germline V gene encodes CDR1 MNHEY and CDR2 SVGAGI. The CDR3 runs 15 residues. TCRdb passed the 5' RACE reads through MiXCR, listing each CDR3 protein once. The sample carries around 890,000 distinct CDR3 sequences, approximately 12% recorded once. Sequencing was done on a sample of blood, either unsorted or a sorted T cell fraction (not recorded which). J is TRBJ1-1 and V is TRBV6-5; TRBD1 agrees at 7 bases. The receptor's source is a male donor with ankylosing spondylitis. The CDR3 sequence: CASSYSPGGNTEAFF. Here the CDR3 DNA reads TGTGCCAGCAGTTACTCCCCAGGGGGGAACACTGAAGCTTTCTTT.